This T cell receptor (beta chain) was sequenced for a study of cytomegalovirus exposure and HLA in healthy donors. Study in general: The roughly 130 validation repertoires used the same platform as the 550 to 700 first-cohort repertoires (as reported by a later analysis).

The protocol was immunoSEQ multiplex PCR, while the TCRdb copy is restricted to in-frame clones and leaves out a portion. The table lists about 68,000 clones, about 91% of them singletons. This clone was seen more than once but under ten times. Its antigen remains unidentified. Overall study results and limits: The study designated about 160 TCR beta chains cytomegalovirus-associated. According to a later analysis, TCR clusters from the first cohort tended to co-occur in the 120 or so validation repertoires.

In germline, CDR1 is SEHNR, CDR2 FQNEAQ (reference sequence). V was shortened by 5 bases and J by 5 bases, with 6 bases between the two germline ends. The CDR3 is 11 amino acids. The sample taken for sequencing was PBMCs. This rearrangement joins TRBV7-9 to TRBJ2-5; no clear D gene. This TCR was sampled from a man between 18 and 29 years old in good health and CMV-seronegative. As DNA, the CDR3 is TGTGCCAGCAGCCCCGCGGAGACCCAGTACTTC. Its translation: CASSPAETQYF.